The T cell receptor (beta chain) under discussion was sequenced for a study of T cells in narcolepsy. From germline, CDR1 is SGHRS and CDR2 YFSETQ. The CDR3 spans 15 residues. The V gene lost 0 bases and the J gene lost 0 bases, with 6 bases spanning the gap. Repertoires were generated with immunoSEQ multiplex PCR, while TCRdb's copy carries only in-frame clones and drops some. The repertoire has some 34,000 clones, roughly 80% of them found once; the top ten carry roughly 2.5%. Sequences were obtained from memory (CD45RA-) CD4+ T cells from blood. The chain has TRBV5-1 and TRBJ1-4; perhaps TRBD1 as D (5 bases). This TCR was recovered from a human donor in good health. The CDR3 spells CASSLVGATNEKLFF. The CDR3 nucleotides are TGCGCCAGCAGCTTGGTGGGGGCAACTAATGAAAAACTGTTTTTT.